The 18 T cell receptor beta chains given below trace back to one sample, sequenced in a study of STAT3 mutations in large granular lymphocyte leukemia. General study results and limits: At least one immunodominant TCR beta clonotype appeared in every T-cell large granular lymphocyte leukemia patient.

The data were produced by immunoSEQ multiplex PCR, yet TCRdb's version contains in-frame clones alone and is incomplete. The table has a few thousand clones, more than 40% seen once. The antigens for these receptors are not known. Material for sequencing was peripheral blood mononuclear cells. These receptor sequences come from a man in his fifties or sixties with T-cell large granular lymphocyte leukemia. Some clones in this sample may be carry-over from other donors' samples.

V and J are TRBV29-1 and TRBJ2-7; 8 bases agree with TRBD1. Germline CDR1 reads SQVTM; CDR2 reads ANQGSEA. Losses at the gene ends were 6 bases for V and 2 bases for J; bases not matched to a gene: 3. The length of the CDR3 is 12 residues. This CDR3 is CSVADRAYEQYF. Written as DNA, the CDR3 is TGCAGCGTAGCGGACAGGGCCTACGAGCAGTACTTC.

CDR3 nucleotides: TGTGCTAGTGGTTTGGCACCCCAGGGCGGATACGAGCAGTACTTC. It encodes CASGLAPQGGYEQYF. The rearrangement joins TRBV12-5 to TRBJ2-7, with D perhaps matching TRBD1 (5 bases). In germline, CDR1 is LGHNT, CDR2 FRNRAP. The CDR3 consists of 15 residues. V lost 1 base to trimming and J lost 4 bases, with 14 bases between them. The full variable domain, in which reference TRBV12-5 and TRBJ2-7 provide the parts outside the CDR3, is DARVTQTPRHKVTEMGQEVTMRCQPILGHNTVFWYRQTMMQGLELLAYFRNRAPLDDSGMPKDRFSAEMPDATLATLKIQPSEPRDSAVYFCASGLAPQGGYEQYFGPGTRLTVT.

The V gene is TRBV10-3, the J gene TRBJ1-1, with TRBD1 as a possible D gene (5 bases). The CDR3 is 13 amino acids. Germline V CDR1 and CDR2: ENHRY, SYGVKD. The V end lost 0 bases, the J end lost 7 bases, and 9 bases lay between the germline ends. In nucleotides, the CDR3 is TGTGCCATCAGTGAGTCGGGGCGTGGTGAAGCTTTCTTT. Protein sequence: CAISESGRGEAFF.

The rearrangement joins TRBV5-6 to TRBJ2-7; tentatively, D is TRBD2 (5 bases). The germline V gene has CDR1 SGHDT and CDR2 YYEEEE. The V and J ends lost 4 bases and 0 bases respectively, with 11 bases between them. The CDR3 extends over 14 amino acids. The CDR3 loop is CASSRLTSSYEQYF. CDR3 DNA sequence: TGTGCCAGCAGCCGACTAACAAGCTCCTACGAGCAGTACTTC. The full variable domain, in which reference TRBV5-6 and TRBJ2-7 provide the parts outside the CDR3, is DAGVTQSPTHLIKTRGQQVTLRCSPKSGHDTVSWYQQALGQGPQFIFQYYEEEERQRGNFPDRFSGHQFPNYSSELNVNALLLGDSALYLCASSRLTSSYEQYFGPGTRLTVT.

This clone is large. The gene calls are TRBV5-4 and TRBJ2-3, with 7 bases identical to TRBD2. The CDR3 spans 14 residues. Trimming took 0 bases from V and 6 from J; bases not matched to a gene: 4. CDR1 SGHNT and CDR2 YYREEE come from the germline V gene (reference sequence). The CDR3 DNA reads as TGTGCCAGCAGCTTGGTACTGACTAGCGATACGCAGTATTTT. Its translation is CASSLVLTSDTQYF.

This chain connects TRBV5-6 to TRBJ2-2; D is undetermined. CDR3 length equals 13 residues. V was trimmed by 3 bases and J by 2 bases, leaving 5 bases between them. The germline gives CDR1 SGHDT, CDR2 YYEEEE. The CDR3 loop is CASSSRNTGELFF. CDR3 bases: TGTGCCAGCAGCTCCAGAAACACCGGGGAGCTGTTTTTT.

In DNA, the CDR3 is TGTGCCAGCAGTGGTCAGGGAAATTCACCCCTCCACTTT. This gives the protein CASSGQGNSPLHF. J is TRBJ1-6 and V is TRBV25-1; tentative D call: TRBD1 (5 bases). CDR1 is MGHDK and CDR2 is SYGVNS in the germline V gene. Between the trimmed V and J ends, which lost 4 bases and 7 bases, there was a span of 8 bases. The CDR3 is 13 amino acids.

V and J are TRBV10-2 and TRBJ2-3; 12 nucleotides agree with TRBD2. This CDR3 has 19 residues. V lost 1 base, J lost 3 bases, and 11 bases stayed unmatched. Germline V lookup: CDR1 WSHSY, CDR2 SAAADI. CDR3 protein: CASSELRLAGGPRTDTQYF. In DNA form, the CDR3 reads TGCGCCAGCAGTGAGTTACGTCTAGCGGGAGGGCCTAGGACAGATACGCAGTATTTT.

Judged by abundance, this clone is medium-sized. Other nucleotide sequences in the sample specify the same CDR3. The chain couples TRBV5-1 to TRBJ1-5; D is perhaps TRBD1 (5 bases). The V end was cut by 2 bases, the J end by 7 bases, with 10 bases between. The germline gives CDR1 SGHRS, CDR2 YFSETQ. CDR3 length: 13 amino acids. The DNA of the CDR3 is TGCGCCAGCAGCTTCTCACGGGGCCAGCCCCAGCATTTT. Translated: CASSFSRGQPQHF.

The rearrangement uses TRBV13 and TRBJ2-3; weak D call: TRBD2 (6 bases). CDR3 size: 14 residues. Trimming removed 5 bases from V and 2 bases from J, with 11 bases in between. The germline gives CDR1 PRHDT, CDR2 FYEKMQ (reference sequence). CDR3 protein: CASSTGTYTDTQYF. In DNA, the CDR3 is TGTGCCAGCAGCACCGGGACTTACACAGATACGCAGTATTTT.

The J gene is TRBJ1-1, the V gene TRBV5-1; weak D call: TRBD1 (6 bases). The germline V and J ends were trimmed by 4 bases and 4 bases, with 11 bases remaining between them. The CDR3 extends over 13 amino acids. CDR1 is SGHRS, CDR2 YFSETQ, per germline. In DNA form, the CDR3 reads TGCGCCAGCAGCGGGGGGCGGGGCACTGAAGCTTTCTTT. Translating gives CASSGGRGTEAFF.

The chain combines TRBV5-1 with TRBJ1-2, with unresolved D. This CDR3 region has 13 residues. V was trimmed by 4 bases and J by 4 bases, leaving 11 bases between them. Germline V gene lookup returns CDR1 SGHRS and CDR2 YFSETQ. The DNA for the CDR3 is TGCGCCAGCAGCGTGACTACGGGCTATGGCTACACCTTC. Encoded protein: CASSVTTGYGYTF.

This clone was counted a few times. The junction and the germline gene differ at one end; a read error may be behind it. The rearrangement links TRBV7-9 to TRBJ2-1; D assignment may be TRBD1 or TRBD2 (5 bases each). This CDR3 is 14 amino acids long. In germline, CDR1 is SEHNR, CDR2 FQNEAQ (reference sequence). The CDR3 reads CAGRGVSSYNEQFF. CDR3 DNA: TGTGCCGGCAGAGGGGTGAGCTCCTACAATGAGCAGTTCTTC.

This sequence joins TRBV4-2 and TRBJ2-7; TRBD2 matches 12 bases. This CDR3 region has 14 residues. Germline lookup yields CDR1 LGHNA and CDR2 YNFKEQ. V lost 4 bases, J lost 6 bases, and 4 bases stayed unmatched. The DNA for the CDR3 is TGTGCCAGCAGCCGGGGACTAGCGGGTTCCGAGCAGTACTTC. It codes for CASSRGLAGSEQYF.

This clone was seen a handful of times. CDR3 in amino acids: CASSPHGAGGPYEQYF. CDR3 in DNA: TGCGCCAGCAGCCCACATGGGGCGGGGGGACCCTACGAGCAGTACTTC. The rearrangement joins TRBV5-1 to TRBJ2-7; TRBD2 matches 8 bases. Trimming took 4 bases from V and 2 from J; bases not matched to a gene: 11. Germline V gene sequence: CDR1 SGHRS, CDR2 YFSETQ. This CDR3 region has 16 residues.

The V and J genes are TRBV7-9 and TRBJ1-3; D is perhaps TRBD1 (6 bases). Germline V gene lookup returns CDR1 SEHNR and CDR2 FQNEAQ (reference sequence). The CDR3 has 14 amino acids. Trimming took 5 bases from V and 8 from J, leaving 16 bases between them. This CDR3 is CASSLPRRGYTIYF. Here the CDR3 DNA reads TGTGCCAGCAGCCTACCTAGGAGGGGGTACACCATATATTTT.

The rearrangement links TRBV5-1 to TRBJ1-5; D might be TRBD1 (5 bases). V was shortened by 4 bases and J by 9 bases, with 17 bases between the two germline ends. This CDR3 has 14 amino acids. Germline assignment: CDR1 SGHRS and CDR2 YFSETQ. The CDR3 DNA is TGCGCCAGCAGCGTTACAGATTTCGGGGCGCCCCAGCATTTT. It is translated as CASSVTDFGAPQHF.

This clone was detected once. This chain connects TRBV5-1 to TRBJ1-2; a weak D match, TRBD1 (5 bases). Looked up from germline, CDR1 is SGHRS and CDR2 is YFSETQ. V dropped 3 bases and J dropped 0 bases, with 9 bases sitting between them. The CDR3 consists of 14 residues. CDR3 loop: CASSSTGTNYGYTF. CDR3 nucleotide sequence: TGCGCCAGCAGCTCTACAGGAACTAACTATGGCTACACCTTC.